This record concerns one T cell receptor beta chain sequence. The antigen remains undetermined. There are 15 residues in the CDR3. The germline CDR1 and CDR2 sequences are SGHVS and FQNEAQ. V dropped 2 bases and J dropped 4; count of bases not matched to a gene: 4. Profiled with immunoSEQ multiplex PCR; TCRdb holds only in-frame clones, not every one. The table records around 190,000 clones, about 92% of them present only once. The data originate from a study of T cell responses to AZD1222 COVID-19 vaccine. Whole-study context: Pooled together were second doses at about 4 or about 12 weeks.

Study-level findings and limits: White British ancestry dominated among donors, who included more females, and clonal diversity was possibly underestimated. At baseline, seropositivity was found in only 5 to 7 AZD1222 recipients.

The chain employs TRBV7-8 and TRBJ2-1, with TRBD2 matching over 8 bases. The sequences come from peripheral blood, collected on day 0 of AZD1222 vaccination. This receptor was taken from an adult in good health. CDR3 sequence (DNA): TGTGCCAGCAGCTTAAGGCGGGGGGAGTACAATGAGCAGTTCTTC. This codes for CASSLRRGEYNEQFF. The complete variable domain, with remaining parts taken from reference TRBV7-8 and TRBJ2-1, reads GAGVSQSPRYKVAKRGQDVALRCDPISGHVSLFWYQQALGQGPEFLTYFQNEAQLDKSGLPSDRFFAERPEGSVSTLKIQRTQQEDSAVYLCASSLRRGEYNEQFFGPGTRLTVL.